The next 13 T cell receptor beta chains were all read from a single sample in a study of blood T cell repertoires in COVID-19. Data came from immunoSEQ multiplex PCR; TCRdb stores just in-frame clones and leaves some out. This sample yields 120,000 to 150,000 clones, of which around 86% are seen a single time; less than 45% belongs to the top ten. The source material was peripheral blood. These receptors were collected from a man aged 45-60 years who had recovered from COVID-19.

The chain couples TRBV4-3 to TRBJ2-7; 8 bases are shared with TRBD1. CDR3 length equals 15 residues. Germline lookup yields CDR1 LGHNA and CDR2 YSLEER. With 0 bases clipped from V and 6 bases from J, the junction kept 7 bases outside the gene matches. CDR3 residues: CASSQEGQGAGEQYF. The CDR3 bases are TGCGCCAGCAGCCAAGAGGGGCAGGGGGCAGGCGAGCAGTACTTC.

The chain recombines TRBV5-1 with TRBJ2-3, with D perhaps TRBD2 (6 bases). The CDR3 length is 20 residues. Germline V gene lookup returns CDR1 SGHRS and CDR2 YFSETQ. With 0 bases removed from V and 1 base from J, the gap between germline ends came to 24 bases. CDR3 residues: CASSLAPWRGLSRGTDTQYF. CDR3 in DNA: TGCGCCAGCAGCTTGGCCCCTTGGAGGGGATTGAGTCGGGGCACAGATACGCAGTATTTT.

Here the CDR3 DNA reads TGTGCCACCCATATCACGGAGGGCAGACGGGGCGAGCAGTACTTC. Translation gives CATHITEGRRGEQYF. The V and J genes are TRBV6-5 and TRBJ2-7, with a tentative D call TRBD2 (6 bases). The CDR3 has 15 amino acids. Trimming left V 10 bases short and J 6 bases short, with 25 bases between. Germline loops: CDR1 MNHEY, CDR2 SVGAGI.

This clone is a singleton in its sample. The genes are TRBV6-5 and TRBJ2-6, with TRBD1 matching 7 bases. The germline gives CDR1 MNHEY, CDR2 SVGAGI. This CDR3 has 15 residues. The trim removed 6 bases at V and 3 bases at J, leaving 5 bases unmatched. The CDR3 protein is CASRSGTVGANVLTF. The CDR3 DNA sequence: TGTGCCAGCAGGTCGGGGACAGTTGGGGCCAACGTCCTGACTTTC.

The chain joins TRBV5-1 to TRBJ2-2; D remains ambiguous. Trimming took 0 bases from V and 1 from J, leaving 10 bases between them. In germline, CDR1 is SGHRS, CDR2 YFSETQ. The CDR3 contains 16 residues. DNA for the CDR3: TGCGCCAGCAGCTTGGATACAGCCGTGAACACCGGGGAGCTGTTTTTT. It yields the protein CASSLDTAVNTGELFF. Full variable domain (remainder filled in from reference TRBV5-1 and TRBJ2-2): KAGVTQTPRYLIKTRGQQVTLSCSPISGHRSVSWYQQTPGQGLQFLFEYFSETQRNKGNFPGRFSGRQFSNSRSEMNVSTLELGDSALYLCASSLDTAVNTGELFFGEGSRLTVL.

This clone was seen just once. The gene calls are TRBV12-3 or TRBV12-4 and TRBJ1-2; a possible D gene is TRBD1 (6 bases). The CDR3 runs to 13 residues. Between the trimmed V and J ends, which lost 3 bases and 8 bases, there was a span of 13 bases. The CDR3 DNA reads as TGTGCCAGCAGTTTGGTGGGGGCAGGAGGCTACACCTTC. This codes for CASSLVGAGGYTF.

CDR3 DNA: TGTGCTAGTGGTTTGGGATGGGGCATTCAGCCCCAGCATTTT. This codes for CASGLGWGIQPQHF. The chain uses TRBV12-5 and TRBJ1-5; TRBD1 is a possible D gene (5 bases). V gave up 1 base and J gave up 6 bases, with 10 bases separating them. CDR3 length: 14 amino acids. Germline CDR1 reads LGHNT; CDR2 reads FRNRAP.

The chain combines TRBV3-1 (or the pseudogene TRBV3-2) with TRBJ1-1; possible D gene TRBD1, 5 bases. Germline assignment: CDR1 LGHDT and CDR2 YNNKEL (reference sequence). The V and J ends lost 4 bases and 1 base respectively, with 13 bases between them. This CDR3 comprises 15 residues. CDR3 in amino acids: CASSLGGGWNTEAFF. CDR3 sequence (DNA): TGTGCCAGCAGCCTCGGTGGGGGGTGGAACACTGAAGCTTTCTTT.

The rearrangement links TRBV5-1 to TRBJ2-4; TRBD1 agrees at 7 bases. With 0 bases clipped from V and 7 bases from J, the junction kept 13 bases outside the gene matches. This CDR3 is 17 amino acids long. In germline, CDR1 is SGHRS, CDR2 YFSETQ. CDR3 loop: CASSLGLGGAGLNIQYF. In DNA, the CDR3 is TGCGCCAGCAGCTTGGGTTTAGGGGGCGCCGGATTGAACATTCAGTACTTC.

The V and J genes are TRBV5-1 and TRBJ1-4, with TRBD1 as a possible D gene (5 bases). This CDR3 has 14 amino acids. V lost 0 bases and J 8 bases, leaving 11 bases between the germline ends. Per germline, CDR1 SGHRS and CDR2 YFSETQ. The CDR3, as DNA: TGCGCCAGCAGCTTGGGTACAGGTTGGGAAAAACTGTTTTTT. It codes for CASSLGTGWEKLFF.

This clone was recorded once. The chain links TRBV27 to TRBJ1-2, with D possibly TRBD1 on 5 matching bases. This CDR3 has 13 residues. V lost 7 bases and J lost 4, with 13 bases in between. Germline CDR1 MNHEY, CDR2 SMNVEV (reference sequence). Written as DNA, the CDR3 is TGTGCCAGCATGGGCGGGGCCTCCTATGGCTACACCTTC. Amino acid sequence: CASMGGASYGYTF.

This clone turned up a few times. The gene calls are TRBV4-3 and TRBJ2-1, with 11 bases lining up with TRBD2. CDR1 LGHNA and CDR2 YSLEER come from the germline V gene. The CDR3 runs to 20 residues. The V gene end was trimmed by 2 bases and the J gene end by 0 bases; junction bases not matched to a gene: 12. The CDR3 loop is CASSQRTGTSGRSSYNEQFF. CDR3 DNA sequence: TGCGCCAGCAGCCAAAGGACCGGGACTAGCGGCCGGAGCTCCTACAATGAGCAGTTCTTC.

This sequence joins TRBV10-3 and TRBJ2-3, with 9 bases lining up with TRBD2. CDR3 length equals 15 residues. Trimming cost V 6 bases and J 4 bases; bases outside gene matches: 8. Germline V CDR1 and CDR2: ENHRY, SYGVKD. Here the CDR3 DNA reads TGTGCCATCAGCACAGGTGCGGGGGGGCCAGATACGCAGTATTTT. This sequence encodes CAISTGAGGPDTQYF.